This T cell receptor beta chain was observed in a study of T cell responses to AZD1222 COVID-19 vaccine. V was shortened by 4 bases and J by 5 bases, with 17 bases between the two germline ends. Germline CDR1 MDHEN, CDR2 SYDVKM. The CDR3 consists of 15 residues. The repertoire was sequenced with immunoSEQ multiplex PCR; TCRdb's copy has only in-frame clones and lacks some. Counted here are about 54,000 clones, roughly 90% occurring once; the ten biggest clones make up roughly 15%. Study results and limitations: Spike-specific TCR breadth and depth grew following two AZD1222 doses. The study identified only five or six AZD1222 recipients as seropositive at baseline.

As regards this clone: What it binds is unknown.

The sequencing here drew on peripheral blood, taken 28 days after the second AZD1222 dose. The sequence was collected from an adult who received the AZD1222 COVID-19 vaccine. The chain employs TRBV28 and TRBJ1-1, with D maybe TRBD1 (5 bases). CDR3 protein: CASSSRIGVGTEAFF. The CDR3 DNA is TGTGCCAGCAGTTCTAGAATAGGGGTAGGGACTGAAGCTTTCTTT.